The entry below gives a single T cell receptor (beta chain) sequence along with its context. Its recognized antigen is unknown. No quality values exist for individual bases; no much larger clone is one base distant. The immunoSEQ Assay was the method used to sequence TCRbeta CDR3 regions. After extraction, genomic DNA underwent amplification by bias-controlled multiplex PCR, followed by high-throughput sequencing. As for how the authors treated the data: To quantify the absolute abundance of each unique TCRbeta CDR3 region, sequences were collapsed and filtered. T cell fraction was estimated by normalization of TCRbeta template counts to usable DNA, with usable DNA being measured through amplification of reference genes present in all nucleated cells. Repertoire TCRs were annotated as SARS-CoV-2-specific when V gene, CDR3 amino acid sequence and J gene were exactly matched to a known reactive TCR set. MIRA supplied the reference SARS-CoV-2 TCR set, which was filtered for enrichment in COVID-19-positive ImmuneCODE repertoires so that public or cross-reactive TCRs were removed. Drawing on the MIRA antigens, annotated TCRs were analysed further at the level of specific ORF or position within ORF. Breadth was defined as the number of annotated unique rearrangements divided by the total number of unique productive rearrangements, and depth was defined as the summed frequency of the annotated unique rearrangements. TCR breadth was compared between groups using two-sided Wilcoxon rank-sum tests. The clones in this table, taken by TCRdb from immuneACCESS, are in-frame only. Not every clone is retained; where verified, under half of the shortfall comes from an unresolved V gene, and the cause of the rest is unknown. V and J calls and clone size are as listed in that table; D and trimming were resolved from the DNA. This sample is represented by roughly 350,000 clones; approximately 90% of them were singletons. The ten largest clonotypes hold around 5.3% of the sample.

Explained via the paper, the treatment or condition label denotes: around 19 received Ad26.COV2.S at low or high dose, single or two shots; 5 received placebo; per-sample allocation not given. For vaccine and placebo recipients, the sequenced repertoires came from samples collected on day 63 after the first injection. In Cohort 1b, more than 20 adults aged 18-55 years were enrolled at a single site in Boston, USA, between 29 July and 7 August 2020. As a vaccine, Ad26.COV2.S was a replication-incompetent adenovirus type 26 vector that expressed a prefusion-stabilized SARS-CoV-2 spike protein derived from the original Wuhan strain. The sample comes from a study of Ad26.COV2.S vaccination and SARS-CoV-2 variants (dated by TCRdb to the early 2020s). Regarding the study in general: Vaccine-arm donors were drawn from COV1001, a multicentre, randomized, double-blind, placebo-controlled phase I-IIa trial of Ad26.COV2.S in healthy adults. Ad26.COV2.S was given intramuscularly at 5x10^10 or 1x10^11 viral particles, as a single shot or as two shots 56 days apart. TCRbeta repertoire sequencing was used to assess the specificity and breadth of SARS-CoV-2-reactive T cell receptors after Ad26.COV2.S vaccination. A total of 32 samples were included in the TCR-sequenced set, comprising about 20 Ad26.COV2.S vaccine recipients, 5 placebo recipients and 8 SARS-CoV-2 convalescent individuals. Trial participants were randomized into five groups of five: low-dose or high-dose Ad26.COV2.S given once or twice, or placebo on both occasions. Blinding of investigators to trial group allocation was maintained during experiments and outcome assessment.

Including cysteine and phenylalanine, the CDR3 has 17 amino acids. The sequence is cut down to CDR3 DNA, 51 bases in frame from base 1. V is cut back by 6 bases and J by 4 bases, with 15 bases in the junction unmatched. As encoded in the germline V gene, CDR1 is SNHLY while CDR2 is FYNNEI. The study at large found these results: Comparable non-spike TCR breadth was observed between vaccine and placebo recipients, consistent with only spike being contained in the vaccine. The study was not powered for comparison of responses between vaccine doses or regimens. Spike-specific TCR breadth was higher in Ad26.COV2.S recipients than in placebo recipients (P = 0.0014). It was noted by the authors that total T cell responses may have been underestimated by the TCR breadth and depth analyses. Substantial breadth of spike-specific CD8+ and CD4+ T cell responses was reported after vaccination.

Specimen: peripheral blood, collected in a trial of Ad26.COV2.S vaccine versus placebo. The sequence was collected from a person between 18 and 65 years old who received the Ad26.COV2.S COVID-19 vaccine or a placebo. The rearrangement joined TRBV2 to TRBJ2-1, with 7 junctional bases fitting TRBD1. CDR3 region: CASRSSLTGVPYNEQFF. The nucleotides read TGTGCCAGCAGGTCCTCGCTTACAGGGGTGCCTTACAATGAGCAGTTCTTC.